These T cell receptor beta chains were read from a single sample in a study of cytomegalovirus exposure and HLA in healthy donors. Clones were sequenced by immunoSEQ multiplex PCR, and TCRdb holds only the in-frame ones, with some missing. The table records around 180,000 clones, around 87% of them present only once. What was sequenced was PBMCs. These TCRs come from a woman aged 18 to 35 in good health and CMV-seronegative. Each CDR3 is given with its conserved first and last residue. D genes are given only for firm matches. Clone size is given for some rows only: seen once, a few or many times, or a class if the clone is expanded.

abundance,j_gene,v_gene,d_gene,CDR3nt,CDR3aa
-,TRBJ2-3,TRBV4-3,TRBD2,TGCGCCAGCAGCCAAGATACAGCGGGAGTGGGAGATACGCAGTATTTT,CASSQDTAGVGDTQYF
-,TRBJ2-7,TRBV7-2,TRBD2,TGTGCCAGCAGCCGAACTAGCGGGAGATACGAGCAGTACTTC,CASSRTSGRYEQYF
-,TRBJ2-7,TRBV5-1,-,TGCGCCAGCAGCTTGGAACGGGGGTTTGGCGAGCAGTACTTC,CASSLERGFGEQYF
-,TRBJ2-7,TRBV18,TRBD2,TGTGCCAGCTCACCAACTAGCGGAATCATCTACGAGCAGTACTTC,CASSPTSGIIYEQYF
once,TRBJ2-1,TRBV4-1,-,TGCGCCAGCAGCCAAGAGGGAGAGGGTCAGGTCTACAATGAGCAGTTCTTC,CASSQEGEGQVYNEQFF
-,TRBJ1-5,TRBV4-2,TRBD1,TGTGCCAGCAGCCAAGATTCAGAGATCTGGGACAGGGGCAATCAGCCCCAGCATTTT,CASSQDSEIWDRGNQPQHF
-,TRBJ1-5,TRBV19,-,TGTGCCAGTAGTATACACAGCCCGCAGCCCCAGCATTTT,CASSIHSPQPQHF
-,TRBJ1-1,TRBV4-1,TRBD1,TGCGCCAGCAGCCACTCGCGGACAGGGGGCACTGAAGCTTTCTTT,CASSHSRTGGTEAFF
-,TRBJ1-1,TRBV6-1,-,TGTGCCAGCTGCCCAAGGCAGCCCCGGGGTGAAGCTTTCTTT,CASCPRQPRGEAFF
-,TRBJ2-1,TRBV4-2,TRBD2,TGTGCCAGCAGCCAAGAAGGGACTAGCGGGGCAGATGAGCAGTTCTTC,CASSQEGTSGADEQFF
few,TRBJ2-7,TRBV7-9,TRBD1,TGTTCCAGCAGCCTCGGACAGGGCGGCGAGCAGTACTTC,CSSSLGQGGEQYF
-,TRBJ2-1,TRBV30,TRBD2,TGTGCCTGGAGTGTACTAGGGCTAGCGGGGGGTGAGCAGTTCTTC,CAWSVLGLAGGEQFF
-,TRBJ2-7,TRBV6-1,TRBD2,TGTGCCATTCGGGGGGGAGATAGGATCTACGAGCAGTACTTC,CAIRGGDRIYEQYF
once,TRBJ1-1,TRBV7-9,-,TGTGCCAGCAGAGTAGGAGGGACCACTGAAGCTTTCTTT,CASRVGGTTEAFF
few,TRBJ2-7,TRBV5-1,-,TGCGCCAGCAGCTTGGCTTCTCCCTCCTACGAGCAGTACTTC,CASSLASPSYEQYF
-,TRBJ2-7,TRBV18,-,TGTGCCAGCTCCCTAGGTCCCATCGGATCCTACGAGCAGTACTTC,CASSLGPIGSYEQYF
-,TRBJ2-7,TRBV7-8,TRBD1,TGTGCCAGCAGCTTGAGACAGGGCTTCTACGAGCAGTACTTC,CASSLRQGFYEQYF
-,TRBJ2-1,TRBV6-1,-,TGTGCCAGCGGGGAGGACATCATATCCTACAATGAGCAGTTCTTC,CASGEDIISYNEQFF
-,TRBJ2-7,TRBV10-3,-,TGTGCCATCAGTCCGGGGGACTTCTACGAGCAGTACTTC,CAISPGDFYEQYF
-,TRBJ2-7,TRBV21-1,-,TGTGCCAGCGGGATTGGACAGGGAAACGAGCAGTACTTC,CASGIGQGNEQYF
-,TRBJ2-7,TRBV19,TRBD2,TGTGCCAGTAGTATAGCCCCGGGACTAGTGGGGCAGTACTTC,CASSIAPGLVGQYF
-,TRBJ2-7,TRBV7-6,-,TGTGCCAGCAGCTTAACCCTTCCTTCGGGGAAGGACGAGCAGTACTTC,CASSLTLPSGKDEQYF
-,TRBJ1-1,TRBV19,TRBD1,TGTGCCAGTAGTCCCGGGACAGGGATGAGCACTGAAGCTTTCTTT,CASSPGTGMSTEAFF
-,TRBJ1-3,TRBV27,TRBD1,TGTGCCAGCAGGATGACAGGGGGCTCTGGAAACACCATATATTTT,CASRMTGGSGNTIYF
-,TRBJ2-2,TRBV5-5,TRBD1,TGTGCCAGCAGCCGAGAGGGGACAGCGAACACCGGGGAGCTGTTTTTT,CASSREGTANTGELFF
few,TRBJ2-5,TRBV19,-,TGTGCCAGTAGTATCCAAACTACGCAGGGGGAGACCCAGTACTTC,CASSIQTTQGETQYF
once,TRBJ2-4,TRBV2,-,TGTGCCAGCGGGGAGCAGGGGGGAAACATTCAGTACTTC,CASGEQGGNIQYF
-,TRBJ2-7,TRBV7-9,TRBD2,TGTGCCAGCAGCACGACGAAAGCGGGATCTGGCGAGCAGTACTTC,CASSTTKAGSGEQYF
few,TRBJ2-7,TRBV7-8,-,TGTGCCAGCAGCTTAGATGGGGGGAGGTACGAGCAGTACTTC,CASSLDGGRYEQYF
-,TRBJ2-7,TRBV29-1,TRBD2,TGCAGCGTTCGACTAGCGGGAGGAATTTACGAGCAGTACTTC,CSVRLAGGIYEQYF
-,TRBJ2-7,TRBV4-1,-,TGCGCCAGCAAGAAGCTCAGCGAAAGCTCCTACGAGCAGTACTTC,CASKKLSESSYEQYF
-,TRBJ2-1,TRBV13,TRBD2,TGTGCCAGCAGCTTCCGGACTAGCGGGAGTCTCCATGAGCAGTTCTTC,CASSFRTSGSLHEQFF
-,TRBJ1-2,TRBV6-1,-,TGTGCCAGCAGTGAATGGAGTTTCTATGGCTACACCTTC,CASSEWSFYGYTF
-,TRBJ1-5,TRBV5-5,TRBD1,TGTGCCAGCAGCCAAACAGGGGACCAGCCCCAGCATTTT,CASSQTGDQPQHF
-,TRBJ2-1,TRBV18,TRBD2,TGTGCCACCTCGACTAGCGGATCCTACAATGAGCAGTTCTTC,CATSTSGSYNEQFF
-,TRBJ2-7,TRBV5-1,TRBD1,TGCGCCACCGCCGGGGACAGCTACGAGCAGTACTTC,CATAGDSYEQYF
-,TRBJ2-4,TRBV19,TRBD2,TGTGCCAGTAGTTATACCGGGACTAGCAAAAACATTCAGTACTTC,CASSYTGTSKNIQYF
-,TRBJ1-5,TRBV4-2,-,TGTGCCAGCAGCCAAGATGCAGGGTCGGGCAATCAGCCCCAGCATTTT,CASSQDAGSGNQPQHF